Listed below are T cell receptor beta chains from one sample, sequenced in a study of blood T cell repertoires in COVID-19. TCRdb's table, derived via immunoSEQ multiplex PCR, lists solely in-frame clones and lacks some. Of 120,000 to 150,000 clones listed, 87% are singletons. Sample: peripheral blood. The receptors stem from a man over 45 who had recovered from COVID-19. Each CDR3 is given with its conserved first and last residue. A D gene is named only where the DNA matches it firmly. Some rows have no size entry. The others give once, few or many, or a class for an expanded clone.

clone size: NA; D gene: TRBD1; V gene: TRBV7-9; J gene: TRBJ1-4; CDR3 DNA: TGTGCCAGCAGTTTGGGACAGATTAATGAAAAACTGTTTTTT; CDR3 protein: CASSLGQINEKLFF
clone size: NA; D gene: TRBD1; V gene: TRBV5-1; J gene: TRBJ1-2; CDR3 DNA: TGCGCCAGCAGGTCCCGCCAGGGGGACTATGGCTACACCTTC; CDR3 protein: CASRSRQGDYGYTF
clone size: NA; D gene: NA; V gene: TRBV7-2; J gene: TRBJ2-2; CDR3 DNA: TGTGCCAGCAGCCCCCAGGCAGACACCGGGGAGCTGTTTTTT; CDR3 protein: CASSPQADTGELFF
clone size: NA; D gene: NA; V gene: TRBV7-9; J gene: TRBJ2-7; CDR3 DNA: TGTGCCAGCAGCTTACTTGGCGGGTATGACGAGCAGTACTTC; CDR3 protein: CASSLLGGYDEQYF
clone size: NA; D gene: NA; V gene: TRBV12-3/TRBV12-4; J gene: TRBJ1-5; CDR3 DNA: TGTGCCAGCAGTTTCTCGGCGGATCAGCCCCAGCATTTT; CDR3 protein: CASSFSADQPQHF
clone size: once; D gene: NA; V gene: TRBV5-5; J gene: TRBJ1-2; CDR3 DNA: TGTGCCAGCAGCTTGGAGGACTACTATGGCTACACCTTC; CDR3 protein: CASSLEDYYGYTF
clone size: NA; D gene: NA; V gene: TRBV3-1/TRBV3-2; J gene: TRBJ2-7; CDR3 DNA: TGTGCCAGCAGCCAAGTCGGGCGGGACAGCTCCTACGAGCAGTACTTC; CDR3 protein: CASSQVGRDSSYEQYF
clone size: NA; D gene: NA; V gene: TRBV6-6; J gene: TRBJ1-6; CDR3 DNA: TGTGCCAGCAGTTACTCCGGTTATAATTCACCCCTCCACTTT; CDR3 protein: CASSYSGYNSPLHF
clone size: NA; D gene: NA; V gene: TRBV25-1; J gene: TRBJ2-7; CDR3 DNA: TGTGCCAGCAGTGAATGGGGGGATACGAACGAGCAGTACTTC; CDR3 protein: CASSEWGDTNEQYF
clone size: NA; D gene: TRBD1; V gene: TRBV5-6; J gene: TRBJ1-4; CDR3 DNA: TGTGCCAGCAGCCCTGACAGGGCGAATGAAAAACTGTTTTTT; CDR3 protein: CASSPDRANEKLFF
clone size: NA; D gene: TRBD1; V gene: TRBV6-2/TRBV6-3; J gene: TRBJ2-7; CDR3 DNA: TGTGCCAGCAGTTACTACGCCGGGACAGGGGCGTTCTACGAGCAGTACTTC; CDR3 protein: CASSYYAGTGAFYEQYF
clone size: once; D gene: NA; V gene: TRBV30; J gene: TRBJ1-3; CDR3 DNA: TGTGCCTGGAGTAGAAGGGGGTTTAACTCTGGAAACACCATATATTTT; CDR3 protein: CAWSRRGFNSGNTIYF
clone size: NA; D gene: NA; V gene: TRBV2; J gene: TRBJ1-2; CDR3 DNA: TGTGCCAGCAGTTCTCCAGGGAGGACTAACTATGGCTACACCTTC; CDR3 protein: CASSSPGRTNYGYTF
clone size: NA; D gene: TRBD2; V gene: TRBV7-9; J gene: TRBJ2-1; CDR3 DNA: TGTGCCAGCAGCTCCCTAGCGGGGGACAATGAGCAGTTCTTC; CDR3 protein: CASSSLAGDNEQFF
clone size: NA; D gene: TRBD1; V gene: TRBV11-2; J gene: TRBJ1-2; CDR3 DNA: TGTGCCAGCAGGCCCGGGACAGGGGTCGGCTATGGCTACACCTTC; CDR3 protein: CASRPGTGVGYGYTF
clone size: NA; D gene: NA; V gene: TRBV5-1; J gene: TRBJ2-7; CDR3 DNA: TGCGCCAGCAGCTTGGCGCTAGTTGGATACGAGCAGTACTTC; CDR3 protein: CASSLALVGYEQYF
clone size: NA; D gene: NA; V gene: TRBV18; J gene: TRBJ2-5; CDR3 DNA: TGTGCCAGCTCACGACAGGTTCAAGAGACCCAGTACTTC; CDR3 protein: CASSRQVQETQYF
clone size: NA; D gene: NA; V gene: TRBV11-3; J gene: TRBJ2-3; CDR3 DNA: TGTGCCAGCAGCCTCCGGCAGGGAAGCACAGATACGCAGTATTTT; CDR3 protein: CASSLRQGSTDTQYF
clone size: once; D gene: TRBD1; V gene: TRBV5-5; J gene: TRBJ2-3; CDR3 DNA: TGTGCCAGCAGCTTGACAGGGGGTAATACAGGGCAGTATTTT; CDR3 protein: CASSLTGGNTGQYF
clone size: NA; D gene: TRBD1; V gene: TRBV5-1; J gene: TRBJ2-1; CDR3 DNA: TGCGCCAGCAGCTTGGGGGACAGGGGGCCACACAATGAGCAGTTCTTC; CDR3 protein: CASSLGDRGPHNEQFF
clone size: NA; D gene: TRBD1; V gene: TRBV7-8; J gene: TRBJ1-2; CDR3 DNA: TGTGCCAGCAGCTCCTATAGGGACAGGGAAGCTACGAACTATGGCTACACCTTC; CDR3 protein: CASSSYRDREATNYGYTF
clone size: NA; D gene: NA; V gene: TRBV7-2; J gene: TRBJ1-1; CDR3 DNA: TGTGCCAGCAGCTTAAAACAGGCGAACACTGAAGCTTTCTTT; CDR3 protein: CASSLKQANTEAFF
clone size: NA; D gene: NA; V gene: TRBV6-1; J gene: TRBJ2-7; CDR3 DNA: TGTGCCAGCAGTGAAGCCTCCGGGCAGGGCTATTCCTACGAGCAGTACTTC; CDR3 protein: CASSEASGQGYSYEQYF
clone size: NA; D gene: NA; V gene: TRBV9; J gene: TRBJ1-5; CDR3 DNA: TGTGCCAGCAGCGTAGAGGGGGTCAATCAGCCCCAGCATTTT; CDR3 protein: CASSVEGVNQPQHF
clone size: NA; D gene: TRBD1; V gene: TRBV18; J gene: TRBJ1-4; CDR3 DNA: TGTGCCAGCTCACCAGGGCCGGGACAGACTAATGAAAAACTGTTTTTT; CDR3 protein: CASSPGPGQTNEKLFF
clone size: NA; D gene: NA; V gene: TRBV6-6; J gene: TRBJ2-7; CDR3 DNA: TGTGCCAGCAGTTACGCCTTGACAGTTACGAACTACGAGCAGTACTTC; CDR3 protein: CASSYALTVTNYEQYF
clone size: NA; D gene: TRBD1; V gene: TRBV11-2; J gene: TRBJ2-7; CDR3 DNA: TGTGCCAGCAGCTCGGGACAGGGCTCCTACGAGCAGTACTTC; CDR3 protein: CASSSGQGSYEQYF
clone size: NA; D gene: NA; V gene: TRBV7-9; J gene: TRBJ1-1; CDR3 DNA: TGTGCCAGCAGCTCTCACTCTGGGGGAGGGTCCAATGAAGCTTTCTTT; CDR3 protein: CASSSHSGGGSNEAFF
clone size: once; D gene: TRBD1; V gene: TRBV7-2; J gene: TRBJ2-7; CDR3 DNA: TGTGCCAGCAGCTCGGGACAGCTCCGAGCCGATTACTTC; CDR3 protein: CASSSGQLRADYF
clone size: NA; D gene: NA; V gene: TRBV18; J gene: TRBJ1-2; CDR3 DNA: TGTGCCAGCTCATCAGAAAACTATGGCTACACCTTC; CDR3 protein: CASSSENYGYTF
clone size: NA; D gene: TRBD1; V gene: TRBV11-3; J gene: TRBJ1-2; CDR3 DNA: TGTGCCAGCAGCTTAGAGGACAGGGGTTTGGAGGGCTACACCTTC; CDR3 protein: CASSLEDRGLEGYTF
clone size: NA; D gene: NA; V gene: TRBV6-5; J gene: TRBJ1-3; CDR3 DNA: TGTGCCAGCAGCATGGGAGGGCAAGGAAACACCATATATTTT; CDR3 protein: CASSMGGQGNTIYF
clone size: once; D gene: NA; V gene: TRBV4-3; J gene: TRBJ1-4; CDR3 DNA: TGCGCCAGCAGCCAAGATCTTCCTACAACTAATGAAAAACTGTTTTTT; CDR3 protein: CASSQDLPTTNEKLFF
clone size: NA; D gene: TRBD1; V gene: TRBV19; J gene: TRBJ1-6; CDR3 DNA: TGTGCCAGTAGTACCGGGGACAGAAATTCACCCCTCCACTTT; CDR3 protein: CASSTGDRNSPLHF
clone size: NA; D gene: NA; V gene: TRBV4-3; J gene: TRBJ2-3; CDR3 DNA: TGCGCCAGCAGCCAAGGTGGGGGCGCGGGAGATACGCAGTATTTT; CDR3 protein: CASSQGGGAGDTQYF
clone size: NA; D gene: TRBD1; V gene: TRBV10-3; J gene: TRBJ2-5; CDR3 DNA: TGTGCCATCAGTGAACCCGGGACAGGGGGCATACAGACCCAGTACTTC; CDR3 protein: CAISEPGTGGIQTQYF
clone size: NA; D gene: NA; V gene: TRBV5-6; J gene: TRBJ2-1; CDR3 DNA: TGTGCCAGCAGCTCCGCCCTGATACGGGGCTCCTACAATGAGCAGTTCTTC; CDR3 protein: CASSSALIRGSYNEQFF
clone size: NA; D gene: NA; V gene: TRBV27; J gene: TRBJ2-3; CDR3 DNA: TGTGCCAGCGGACACAGGTTCGGTATCCCAGATACGCAGTATTTT; CDR3 protein: CASGHRFGIPDTQYF
clone size: few; D gene: NA; V gene: TRBV27; J gene: TRBJ1-5; CDR3 DNA: TGTGCCAGCAGTTTAATAGGTCAGGGCAACAATCAGCCCCAGCATTTT; CDR3 protein: CASSLIGQGNNQPQHF
clone size: NA; D gene: NA; V gene: TRBV19; J gene: TRBJ1-3; CDR3 DNA: TGTGCCAGTAGTATGGTCAGGACTTCTGGAAACACCATATATTTT; CDR3 protein: CASSMVRTSGNTIYF
clone size: NA; D gene: TRBD2; V gene: TRBV11-2; J gene: TRBJ2-2; CDR3 DNA: TGTGCCAGCAGCTTAGAAGGGACTAGCGGCACCGGGGAGCTGTTTTTT; CDR3 protein: CASSLEGTSGTGELFF
clone size: NA; D gene: NA; V gene: TRBV6-5; J gene: TRBJ1-2; CDR3 DNA: TGTGCCAGCAGTTATCGGGAATACCAGGGCTACACCTTC; CDR3 protein: CASSYREYQGYTF
clone size: few; D gene: NA; V gene: TRBV12-3/TRBV12-4; J gene: TRBJ1-6; CDR3 DNA: TGTGCCAGCAGTCCACTAGGGCTCACCCTCCACTTT; CDR3 protein: CASSPLGLTLHF
clone size: NA; D gene: NA; V gene: TRBV11-3; J gene: TRBJ2-7; CDR3 DNA: TGTGCCAGCAGCTCCGGGGTCTCCTACGAGCAGTACTTC; CDR3 protein: CASSSGVSYEQYF
clone size: NA; D gene: NA; V gene: TRBV5-1; J gene: TRBJ1-4; CDR3 DNA: TGCGCCAGCAGCTCGGACAGACAAGATGAAAAACTGTTTTTT; CDR3 protein: CASSSDRQDEKLFF
clone size: NA; D gene: TRBD2; V gene: TRBV5-1; J gene: TRBJ2-2; CDR3 DNA: TGCGCCAGCAGCTTGATTCTAGCGGGGAACACCGGGGAGCTGTTTTTT; CDR3 protein: CASSLILAGNTGELFF
clone size: NA; D gene: TRBD1; V gene: TRBV7-9; J gene: TRBJ2-5; CDR3 DNA: TGTGCCAGCAGCGAGGACAGGGGGTATCAAGAGACCCAGTACTTC; CDR3 protein: CASSEDRGYQETQYF
clone size: NA; D gene: NA; V gene: TRBV5-4; J gene: TRBJ2-6; CDR3 DNA: TGTGCCAGCAGCACTGTCACTGGGGCCAACGTCCTGACTTTC; CDR3 protein: CASSTVTGANVLTF
clone size: NA; D gene: NA; V gene: TRBV7-2; J gene: TRBJ1-3; CDR3 DNA: TGTGCCAGCAGCTTTTCTACAGGTAGCTCTGGAAACACCATATATTTT; CDR3 protein: CASSFSTGSSGNTIYF
clone size: NA; D gene: NA; V gene: TRBV9; J gene: TRBJ1-1; CDR3 DNA: TGTGCCAGCAGCGTAGGAGAAGCTGGTGAAGCTTTCTTT; CDR3 protein: CASSVGEAGEAFF
clone size: NA; D gene: NA; V gene: TRBV6-6; J gene: TRBJ2-5; CDR3 DNA: TGTGCCAGCAGTTATTCGATGGAGTATATGGAGGAGACCCAGTACTTC; CDR3 protein: CASSYSMEYMEETQYF
clone size: NA; D gene: NA; V gene: TRBV3-1/TRBV3-2; J gene: TRBJ2-6; CDR3 DNA: TGTGCCAGCAGAGCAGGGCCCGGGGCCAACGTCCTGACTTTC; CDR3 protein: CASRAGPGANVLTF
clone size: NA; D gene: NA; V gene: TRBV2; J gene: TRBJ2-1; CDR3 DNA: TGTGCCAGCAGTAAAGACAGCCACAATGAGCAGTTCTTC; CDR3 protein: CASSKDSHNEQFF
clone size: NA; D gene: TRBD1; V gene: TRBV3-1/TRBV3-2; J gene: TRBJ1-1; CDR3 DNA: TGTGCCAGCAAAGGGACAGGGGAGAACACTGAAGCTTTCTTT; CDR3 protein: CASKGTGENTEAFF
clone size: NA; D gene: NA; V gene: TRBV6-5; J gene: TRBJ2-2; CDR3 DNA: TGTGCCAGCGGCCGTTACACCGGGGAGCTGTTTTTT; CDR3 protein: CASGRYTGELFF
clone size: NA; D gene: NA; V gene: TRBV6-2/TRBV6-3; J gene: TRBJ2-2; CDR3 DNA: TGTGCCAGCAGTCACAGGCAGGCCGGGGAGCTGTTTTTT; CDR3 protein: CASSHRQAGELFF
clone size: NA; D gene: TRBD1; V gene: TRBV4-2; J gene: TRBJ1-4; CDR3 DNA: TGTGCCAGCAGCCTCACAGGGGAACCTAATGAAAAACTGTTTTTT; CDR3 protein: CASSLTGEPNEKLFF
clone size: NA; D gene: TRBD1; V gene: TRBV27; J gene: TRBJ2-3; CDR3 DNA: TGTGCCAGCAGGAGAACCGGGACAGGGGGCAGGGAAACAGATACGCAGTATTTT; CDR3 protein: CASRRTGTGGRETDTQYF
clone size: NA; D gene: NA; V gene: TRBV4-3; J gene: TRBJ2-7; CDR3 DNA: TGCGCCAGCAGGCTCGGGGGTGCCTCGGGGGAGCAGTACTTC; CDR3 protein: CASRLGGASGEQYF
clone size: few; D gene: NA; V gene: TRBV6-2/TRBV6-3; J gene: TRBJ2-7; CDR3 DNA: TGTGCCAGCAGTTACTCGATGCAGGGCTACGAGCAGTACTTC; CDR3 protein: CASSYSMQGYEQYF